This T cell receptor beta chain is drawn from a study of cytomegalovirus exposure and HLA in healthy donors. V gave up 2 bases and J gave up 3 bases; unmatched junction bases: 6. The CDR3 totals 15 residues. Looked up from germline, CDR1 is SGHTA and CDR2 is FQGTGA. Findings of the study overall: Associated with cytomegalovirus, according to the listing, were 150 to 200 TCR beta chains.

The PCR ran on 60 Vbeta and 13 Jbeta primers. The data were produced by immunoSEQ multiplex PCR, yet TCRdb's version contains in-frame clones alone and is incomplete. The sample records fewer than 200,000 clones, approximately 71% being singletons. About this clone itself: What it binds is not known.

The source material was PBMCs. This chain links TRBV7-3 with TRBJ2-7; 8 bases agree with TRBD1. The TCR was taken from a girl aged 5-17 years in good health and CMV-seronegative. The CDR3, as DNA: TGTGCCAGCAGCTTAGGACAGGGACATATCTACGAGCAGTACTTC. This sequence encodes CASSLGQGHIYEQYF.